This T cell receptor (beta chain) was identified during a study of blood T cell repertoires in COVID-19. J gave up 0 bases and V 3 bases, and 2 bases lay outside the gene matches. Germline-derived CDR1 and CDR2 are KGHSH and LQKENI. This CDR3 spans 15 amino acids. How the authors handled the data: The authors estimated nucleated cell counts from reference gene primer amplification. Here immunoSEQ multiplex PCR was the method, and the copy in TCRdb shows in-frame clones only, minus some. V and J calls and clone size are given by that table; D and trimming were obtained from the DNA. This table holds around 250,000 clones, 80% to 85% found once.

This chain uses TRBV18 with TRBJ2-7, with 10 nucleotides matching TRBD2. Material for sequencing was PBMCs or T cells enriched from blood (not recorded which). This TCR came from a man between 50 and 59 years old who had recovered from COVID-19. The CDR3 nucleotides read TGTGCCAGCTCACCTGGACTAGCGGTCTCCTACGAGCAGTACTTC. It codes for CASSPGLAVSYEQYF.